This T cell receptor beta chain was documented in a study of CD8 T cells in Susac syndrome. Study-wide points: The study's TCR sequencing and HLA analysis drew on a certain number of individuals. That number was acknowledged as relatively small.

On this clonotype itself: Its specificity is unknown.

From blood CD8+ and CD4+ T cells, the TCR beta chain was sequenced. TEMRA cells were enriched by FACS, while CD8+ and CD4+ T cells were obtained through a negative isolation that was performed magnetically. Reverse transcription of roughly 0.45 to 1 ug RNA was carried out with random hexamers. Across 54 Vbeta and 13 Jbeta, TCR beta CDR3 was amplified with immunoSEQ multiplex PCR. TCRdb re-analysed the immunoSEQ multiplex PCR reads in MiXCR, keeping a single row per CDR3 protein. This table has about 200,000 distinct CDR3 sequences, 90% to 97% appearing once. The CDR3 runs to 14 residues. Trimming pared 6 bases from V and 6 bases from J, leaving 15 bases between. Looked up from germline, CDR1 is LGHNA and CDR2 is YSLEER.

The TCR was taken from a human donor with multiple sclerosis. This chain joins TRBV4-3 and TRBJ1-5; D gene ambiguous. Material for sequencing was CD4+ T cells from PBMCs. CDR3 region: CASSHREGPQPQHF. The CDR3 nucleotides are TGCGCCAGCAGTCATCGAGAGGGTCCTCAGCCCCAGCATTTT.